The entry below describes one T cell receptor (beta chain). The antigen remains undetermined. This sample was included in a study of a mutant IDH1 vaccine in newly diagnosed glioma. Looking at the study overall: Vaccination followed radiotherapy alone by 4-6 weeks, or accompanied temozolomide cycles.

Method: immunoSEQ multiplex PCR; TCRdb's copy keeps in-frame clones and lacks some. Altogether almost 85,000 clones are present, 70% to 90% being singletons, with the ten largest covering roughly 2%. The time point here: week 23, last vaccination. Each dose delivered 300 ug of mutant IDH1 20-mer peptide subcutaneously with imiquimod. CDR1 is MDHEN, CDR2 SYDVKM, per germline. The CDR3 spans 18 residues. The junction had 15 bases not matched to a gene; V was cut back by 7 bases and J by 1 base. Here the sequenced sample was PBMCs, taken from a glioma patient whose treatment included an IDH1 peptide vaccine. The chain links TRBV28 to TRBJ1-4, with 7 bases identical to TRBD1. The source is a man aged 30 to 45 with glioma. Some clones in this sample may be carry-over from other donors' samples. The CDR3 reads CASIEAGTAFETNEKLFF. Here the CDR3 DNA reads TGTGCCAGCATCGAAGCCGGGACAGCCTTCGAAACTAATGAAAAACTGTTTTTT.